This entry lists 27 T cell receptor beta chains sequenced from one sample in a study of CD8+ T cells in alopecia areata. Treatment described: oral pan-JAK inhibitor, 5-10 mg twice daily. Reverse transcription of extracted RNA yielded cDNA, which provided the sequencing template. The method was immunoSEQ multiplex PCR; TCRdb's version includes in-frame clones alone and lacks a portion of them. The sample has about 180,000 clones; around half are singletons. The sample here was CD8+ T cells sorted from blood, taken at week 24, from a patient treated with tofacitinib. These receptor sequences come from a human donor with alopecia areata.

The chain is built from TRBV27 and TRBJ2-1, with 7 bases identical to TRBD2. Germline V gene lookup returns CDR1 MNHEY and CDR2 SMNVEV (reference sequence). J gave up 7 bases and V 3 bases, and 6 bases lay outside the gene matches. This CDR3 is 14 amino acids long. CDR3: CASSFRLAENEQFF. CDR3 in DNA: TGTGCCAGCAGTTTCCGGCTAGCGGAAAATGAGCAGTTCTTC.

The chain recombines TRBV11-2 with TRBJ2-7; 9 bases are a match to TRBD2. The CDR3 consists of 16 residues. J lost 0 bases, V lost 5 bases, and 8 bases had no gene match. CDR1 is SGHAT and CDR2 is FQNNGV in the germline V gene. CDR3 in amino acids: CASSASSGDLSYEQYF. CDR3 in DNA: TGTGCCAGCAGCGCTTCTAGCGGGGACCTCTCCTACGAGCAGTACTTC.

This clone showed up just a few times. The chain carries TRBV30 and TRBJ2-4, with D perhaps matching TRBD1 (5 bases). Germline-derived CDR1 and CDR2 are GTSNPN and SVGIG (reference sequence). The ends were cut back, 3 bases at V and 2 bases at J, with 5 bases in the middle. The CDR3 extends over 12 amino acids. CDR3 in DNA: TGTGCCTGGAGGGGGCCCAAAAACATTCAGTACTTC. It yields the protein CAWRGPKNIQYF.

The chain couples TRBV27 to TRBJ2-1; D assignment may be TRBD1 or TRBD2 (6 bases each). Germline loops: CDR1 MNHEY, CDR2 SMNVEV (reference sequence). Trimming left V 2 bases short and J 9 bases short, with 11 bases between. The CDR3 covers 13 residues. As DNA, the CDR3 is TGTGCCAGCAGTTTAGGAGGGGGAGGTGAGCAGTTCTTC. This translates into CASSLGGGGEQFF.

The V gene is TRBV29-1, the J gene TRBJ1-1; no definite D call. Germline V lookup: CDR1 SQVTM, CDR2 ANQGSEA. The CDR3 totals 10 residues. V was clipped by 2 bases and J by 6 bases, with 4 bases between them. CDR3 DNA sequence: TGCAGCGTTGAAAGGGCTGAAGCTTTCTTT. This codes for CSVERAEAFF. Using reference TRBV29-1 and TRBJ1-1 for the parts outside the CDR3, the full variable domain is SAVISQKPSRDICQRGTSLTIQCQVDSQVTMMFWYRQQPGQSLTLIATANQGSEATYESGFVIDKFPISRPNLTFSTLTVSNMSPEDSSIYLCSVERAEAFFGQGTRLTVV.

The gene calls are TRBV30 and TRBJ1-1; no definite D call. Trimming removed 0 bases at V and 5 bases at J, with 10 bases between. Germline V lookup: CDR1 GTSNPN, CDR2 SVGIG (reference sequence). The CDR3 runs to 13 residues. CDR3 bases: TGTGCCTGGAGTGTAGATAGGCCGACTGAAGCTTTCTTT. It codes for CAWSVDRPTEAFF.

The rearrangement uses TRBV30 and TRBJ1-1, with D uncertain. The V gene lost 2 bases and the J gene lost 10 bases, with 14 bases spanning the gap. CDR3 length equals 12 residues. Germline CDR1 is GTSNPN and CDR2 is SVGIG (reference sequence). Here the CDR3 DNA reads TGTGCCTGGAGTATAACGGGCAGTAGAGCTTTCTTT. This encodes CAWSITGSRAFF.

The chain employs TRBV19 and TRBJ1-1, with no clear D. CDR3 length equals 15 residues. Trimming pared 5 bases from V and 0 bases from J, leaving 13 bases between. Germline values: CDR1 LNHDA, CDR2 SQIVND (reference sequence). CDR3 sequence: CASSPGGLMNTEAFF. In DNA form, the CDR3 reads TGTGCCAGTAGTCCCGGAGGCCTGATGAACACTGAAGCTTTCTTT.

The rearrangement joins TRBV9 to TRBJ2-2, with D possibly being TRBD2 (5 bases). V was trimmed by 2 bases and J by 6 bases, leaving 8 bases between them. Per germline, CDR1 SGDLS and CDR2 YYNGEE. The CDR3 has 13 amino acids. This CDR3 is CASSVSGSGELFF. In DNA form, the CDR3 reads TGTGCCAGCAGCGTTTCGGGGTCCGGGGAGCTGTTTTTT. Based on the CDR3 plus reference TRBV9 and TRBJ2-2, the full variable domain is DSGVTQTPKHLITATGQRVTLRCSPRSGDLSVYWYQQSLDQGLQFLIQYYNGEERAKGNILERFSAQQFPDLHSELNLSSLELGDSALYFCASSVSGSGELFFGEGSRLTVL.

This rearrangement joins TRBV30 to TRBJ1-2, with a tentative D call TRBD1 (6 bases). This CDR3 spans 12 amino acids. V dropped 1 base and J dropped 8 bases, with 11 bases sitting between them. The germline gives CDR1 GTSNPN, CDR2 SVGIG (reference sequence). The CDR3: CAWSGQGNGYTF. Here the CDR3 DNA reads TGTGCCTGGAGTGGGCAGGGGAACGGCTACACCTTC.

The rearrangement links TRBV30 to TRBJ2-7; TRBD2 matches at 8 bases. V shed 3 bases, J shed 3 bases, and the junction held 10 bases outside the gene matches. The CDR3 is made up of 15 amino acids. Germline loops: CDR1 GTSNPN, CDR2 SVGIG (reference sequence). The DNA for the CDR3 is TGTGCCTGGAGCTATGGTAGCGGGATGGGCTACGAGCAGTACTTC. Its protein product is CAWSYGSGMGYEQYF. The whole variable domain, filled in from reference TRBV30 and TRBJ2-7, reads SQTIHQWPATLVQPVGSPLSLECTVEGTSNPNLYWYRQAAGRGLQLLFYSVGIGQISSEVPQNLSASRPQDRQFILSSKKLLLSDSGFYLCAWSYGSGMGYEQYFGPGTRLTVT.

The chain is built from TRBV6-4 and TRBJ2-2, with D hard to call. The CDR3 totals 16 residues. Looked up from germline, CDR1 is MRHNA and CDR2 is SNTAGT. V lost 0 bases and J lost 3, with 11 bases in between. The CDR3 loop reads CASSDSIGRDTGELFF. For the CDR3, the DNA is TGTGCCAGCAGTGACTCAATAGGGCGCGACACCGGGGAGCTGTTTTTT.

In this sample, this clone turned up a few times. CDR3 protein: CASSTPAAPEAFF. The CDR3 coding sequence is TGTGCCAGCAGTACTCCAGCGGCCCCTGAAGCTTTCTTT. The chain couples TRBV25-1 to TRBJ1-1; D remains ambiguous. This CDR3 has 13 amino acids. CDR1 is MGHDK and CDR2 is SYGVNS in the germline V gene. V dropped 5 bases and J dropped 6 bases, with 13 bases sitting between them.

This chain links TRBV27 with TRBJ1-4; D may be TRBD1 (6 bases). This CDR3 is 14 amino acids long. The germline V and J ends were trimmed by 0 bases and 8 bases, with 10 bases remaining between them. Germline V gene lookup returns CDR1 MNHEY and CDR2 SMNVEV (reference sequence). CDR3 sequence (DNA): TGTGCCAGCAGTTTATCCGACAGGCGAGAAAAACTGTTTTTT. It translates to CASSLSDRREKLFF.

The CDR3 DNA reads as TGTGCCAGCAGCCTACAGGGGGCAAGCAATCAGCCCCAGCATTTT. As protein: CASSLQGASNQPQHF. The chain links TRBV7-2 to TRBJ1-5; TRBD1 aligns across 9 bases. After removal of 5 bases from V and 1 base from J, the junction contained 3 bases not matched to a gene. The length of the CDR3 is 15 residues. Looked up from germline, CDR1 is SGHTA and CDR2 is FQGNSA.

This rearrangement joins TRBV29-1 to TRBJ1-5; TRBD1 is a possible D gene (6 bases). V dropped 6 bases and J dropped 3 bases, with 18 bases sitting between them. CDR3 size: 15 residues. CDR1 SQVTM and CDR2 ANQGSEA come from the germline V gene. CDR3 sequence (DNA): TGCAGCGTGACCGAAGGGGGGGACTTCAATCAGCCCCAGCATTTT. This translates into CSVTEGGDFNQPQHF.

The chain couples TRBV4-3 to TRBJ2-2; D not resolved. Germline values: CDR1 LGHNA, CDR2 YSLEER. This CDR3 comprises 17 residues. V shed 0 bases and J shed 4 bases, with 15 bases lying between them. The CDR3 DNA sequence: TGCGCCAGCAGCCAAGATCTGTTGCAGACAACCACCGGGGAGCTGTTTTTT. It is translated as CASSQDLLQTTTGELFF.

V and J are TRBV5-1 and TRBJ2-1; D possibly corresponds to TRBD1 (6 bases). Germline CDR1 and CDR2: SGHRS and YFSETQ. Between the trimmed V and J ends, which lost 0 bases and 5 bases, there was a span of 9 bases. This CDR3 comprises 14 residues. The chain's CDR3 is CASSLGGTHNEQFF. The CDR3 DNA reads TGCGCCAGCAGCTTGGGTGGGACACACAATGAGCAGTTCTTC.

The chain is built from TRBV14 and TRBJ2-7; 10 nucleotides agree with TRBD1. Germline trimming cut 2 bases from V and 6 bases from J; bases unmatched to any gene: 10. CDR1 and CDR2 from the germline V gene are SGHDN and FVKESK. CDR3 length equals 16 residues. Here the CDR3 DNA reads TGTGCCAGCAGCCAACCCCGGGGACAGGGGAGAGGCGAGCAGTACTTC. Translated: CASSQPRGQGRGEQYF.

This chain links TRBV4-3 with TRBJ2-7; D is ambiguous. V lost 1 base, J lost 0 bases, and 7 bases lay in between. Looked up from germline, CDR1 is LGHNA and CDR2 is YSLEER. The CDR3 is made up of 14 amino acids. The CDR3 sequence is CASSQGTSSYEQYF. In DNA form, the CDR3 reads TGCGCCAGCAGCCAAGGTACCAGCTCCTACGAGCAGTACTTC.

The J gene is TRBJ2-2, the V gene TRBV15; D is unclear. Germline CDR1 reads LNHNV; CDR2 reads YYDKDF (reference sequence). This CDR3 contains 14 residues. V was pared by 2 bases and J by 3 bases, with 7 bases between. Here the CDR3 reads CATSRYEDTGELFF. The CDR3, as DNA: TGTGCCACCAGCAGATATGAGGACACCGGGGAGCTGTTTTTT.

The CDR3 region is CATSRETREQYF. DNA for the CDR3: TGTGCCACCAGCAGAGAGACCCGCGAGCAGTACTTC. The chain has TRBV15 and TRBJ2-7; D is ambiguous. V was clipped by 0 bases and J by 6 bases, with 6 bases between them. This CDR3 comprises 12 residues. From germline, CDR1 is LNHNV and CDR2 YYDKDF (reference sequence).

In its sample, this clone was seen a few times. V is TRBV5-6 and J is TRBJ1-5; D is unclear. Germline CDR1 and CDR2: SGHDT and YYEEEE. The CDR3 runs to 13 residues. V was pared by 0 bases and J by 4 bases, with 5 bases between. The CDR3 loop is CASSLARNQPQHF. The CDR3 bases are TGTGCCAGCAGCTTGGCCAGGAATCAGCCCCAGCATTTT. The variable domain in full, completed from reference TRBV5-6 and TRBJ1-5, reads DAGVTQSPTHLIKTRGQQVTLRCSPKSGHDTVSWYQQALGQGPQFIFQYYEEEERQRGNFPDRFSGHQFPNYSSELNVNALLLGDSALYLCASSLARNQPQHFGDGTRLSIL.

The chain links TRBV7-7 to TRBJ2-7; D tentatively reads TRBD1 or TRBD2 (5 bases each). The germline gives CDR1 SSHAT, CDR2 FNYEAQ (reference sequence). V lost 5 bases and J lost 5, with 13 bases in between. The CDR3 totals 13 residues. CDR3 coding DNA: TGTGCCAGCAGCCGTTACGGGGACGACGAGCAGTACTTC. Protein sequence: CASSRYGDDEQYF. The whole variable domain, filled in from reference TRBV7-7 and TRBJ2-7, reads GAGVSQSPRYKVTKRGQDVTLRCDPISSHATLYWYQQALGQGPEFLTYFNYEAQPDKSGLPSDRFSAERPEGSISTLTIQRTEQRDSAMYRCASSRYGDDEQYFGPGTRLTVT.

The rearrangement joins TRBV5-6 to TRBJ2-2, with D possibly TRBD1 on 5 matching bases. Germline V CDR1 and CDR2: SGHDT, YYEEEE. CDR3 length: 16 amino acids. V dropped 0 bases and J dropped 3 bases, with 12 bases sitting between them. This chain's CDR3 is CASSLASTADTGELFF. As DNA, the CDR3 is TGTGCCAGCAGCTTGGCCTCGACAGCAGACACCGGGGAGCTGTTTTTT.

The chain combines TRBV29-1 with TRBJ1-2, with TRBD1 matching 11 bases. This CDR3 is 13 amino acids long. Per germline, CDR1 SQVTM and CDR2 ANQGSEA. Trimming took 7 bases from V and 3 from J; bases not matched to a gene: 4. CDR3 sequence reads: CSAGTGGDYGYTF. In DNA, the CDR3 is TGCAGCGCCGGGACAGGGGGGGACTATGGCTACACCTTC.

With regard to this clone: Other DNA sequences in the sample encode the same CDR3. The chain carries TRBV7-6 and TRBJ2-5; D remains unclear. CDR3 length: 12 amino acids. The V end lost 1 base, the J end lost 3 bases, and 3 bases lay between the germline ends. Germline CDR1 SGHVS, CDR2 FNYEAQ. CDR3 nucleotide sequence: TGTGCCAGCAGCTTAGGGGAAGAGACCCAGTACTTC. Amino acids: CASSLGEETQYF.